One sample yielded the 25 T cell receptor beta chains listed below, sequenced in a study of T cell repertoires in cytomegalovirus infection. TCRdb called the reads again in MiXCR, with one record for every CDR3 protein. The repertoire holds fewer than 700,000 distinct CDR3 sequences, with more than 20% as singletons. Sequencing was performed on CD8+ T cells from PBMCs. The receptors were sampled from a human donor in good health (CMV status not recorded). Some clones in this sample may be carry-over from other donors' samples.

This clonotype was observed at least ten times. The V and J genes are TRBV7-2 and TRBJ1-3; D not certain. V was clipped by 3 bases and J by 2 bases, with 11 bases between them. CDR1 and CDR2 (germline): SGHTA, FQGNSA. CDR3 length: 15 amino acids. CDR3 in amino acids: CASSFNSQPGNTIYF. The CDR3 coding sequence is TGTGCCAGCAGCTTCAACTCGCAACCTGGAAACACCATATATTTT.

V gene TRBV25-1 combines with J gene TRBJ1-2; D perhaps matches TRBD1 (5 bases). Between the trimmed V and J ends, which lost 0 bases and 4 bases, there was a span of 15 bases. The CDR3 sequence is 16 residues long. In germline, CDR1 is MGHDK, CDR2 SYGVNS. The CDR3 sequence: CASSEYVQGKGYGYTF. CDR3 nucleotide sequence: TGTGCCAGCAGTGAATATGTGCAGGGTAAAGGCTATGGCTACACCTTC.

This chain uses TRBV7-9 with TRBJ1-2; no reliable D call. CDR1 SEHNR and CDR2 FQNEAQ come from the germline V gene (reference sequence). This CDR3 has 15 residues. With 1 base removed from V and 2 bases from J, the gap between germline ends came to 11 bases. The CDR3 DNA follows: TGTGCCAGCAGCTTAGAGAGGAACGGCAACTATGGCTACACCTTC. This codes for CASSLERNGNYGYTF.

This clonotype appeared many times. The V gene is TRBV7-9, the J gene TRBJ2-6, with a tentative D call TRBD1 (6 bases). The ends were cut back, 1 base at V and 0 bases at J, with 16 bases in the middle. CDR1 and CDR2 from the germline V gene are SEHNR and FQNEAQ (reference sequence). The CDR3 is made up of 19 amino acids. The CDR3: CASSLEPAGAHSGANVLTF. DNA for the CDR3: TGTGCCAGCAGCTTAGAGCCCGCAGGGGCTCACTCTGGGGCCAACGTCCTGACTTTC.

On this clonotype itself: Just one base apart from a much larger clone, this may be a read error. The chain couples TRBV7-2 to TRBJ1-4, with D possibly matching TRBD1 (6 bases). Germline V gene sequence: CDR1 SGHTA, CDR2 FQGNSA. This CDR3 contains 15 residues. The CDR3 region has the DNA TGTGCCAACAGCGGCAACGGGGAAGGGGGTTTGAAACTGTTTTTT. Translation: CANSGNGEGGLKLFF.

This clonotype was counted at least ten times. The rearrangement uses TRBV7-6 and TRBJ1-1; a weak D match, TRBD1 (5 bases). V gave up 2 bases and J gave up 1 base, with 11 bases separating them. CDR3 length: 15 residues. Germline V gene data show CDR1 as SGHVS and CDR2 as FNYEAQ. The CDR3 bases are TGTGCCAGCAGCTTATGGATAGGGGAGAACACTGAAGCTTTCTTT. Its protein product is CASSLWIGENTEAFF.

The sample holds many counts of this clonotype. This chain's CDR3 is CASSPWTGMGNTIYF. Written as DNA, the CDR3 is TGTGCCAGCAGCCCCTGGACAGGGATGGGAAACACCATATATTTT. The genes are TRBV5-6 and TRBJ1-3; 8 bases are a match to TRBD1. This CDR3 region has 15 residues. The V and J ends lost 4 bases and 4 bases, in that order; junction bases with no gene match: 7. The germline CDR1 and CDR2 sequences are SGHDT and YYEEEE.

The rearrangement links TRBV6-5 to TRBJ2-7, with 7 nucleotides matching TRBD1. Germline lookup yields CDR1 MNHEY and CDR2 SVGAGI. The CDR3 has 11 amino acids. J was trimmed by 12 bases and V by 2 bases; bases with no gene match: 4. CDR3 region: CASSYEGALYF. In nucleotides, the CDR3 is TGTGCCAGCAGTTACGAGGGGGCTTTGTACTTC.

The chain has TRBV14 and TRBJ2-1; 12 bases are a match to TRBD2. Germline-derived CDR1 and CDR2 are SGHDN and FVKESK. CDR3 length: 20 amino acids. V shed 0 bases, J shed 3 bases, and the junction held 12 bases outside the gene matches. This CDR3 reads CASSQDPASGGASIYNEQFF. As DNA, the CDR3 is TGTGCCAGCAGCCAAGATCCGGCTAGCGGGGGGGCCTCGATCTACAATGAGCAGTTCTTC.

As for this clonotype: A read error may explain this, as a much larger clone is one base away. The rearrangement uses TRBV12-3 or TRBV12-4 and TRBJ2-4; D is unresolved. This CDR3 has 16 amino acids. The CDR3 nucleotides read TGTACCAGCACCGCGAGCACCTCAATTAATCCGGGCATTCAGTACTTC. Protein sequence: CTSTASTSINPGIQYF.

The chain has TRBV6-1 and TRBJ2-5; TRBD2 matches at 8 bases. The CDR3 runs to 15 residues. The ends lost 10 bases at V and 5 bases at J; junction bases unmatched: 15. CDR1 and CDR2 (germline): MNHNS, SASEGT. The CDR3 loop reads CAIQISGEAVETQYF. Here the CDR3 DNA reads TGTGCCATCCAAATTAGCGGGGAGGCAGTCGAGACCCAGTACTTC.

This clonotype was observed many times. The chain has TRBV7-9 and TRBJ2-5; the D is unclear. Germline V gene data show CDR1 as SEHNR and CDR2 as FQNEAQ (reference sequence). CDR3 length: 13 amino acids. V lost 4 bases to trimming and J lost 5 bases, with 11 bases between them. This chain's CDR3 is CASSSDQLETQYF. In DNA form, the CDR3 reads TGTGCCAGCAGCTCGGACCAGTTGGAGACCCAGTACTTC.

As for this clonotype: This may arise from a read error, as a much more abundant clone is one base away. The chain couples TRBV27 to TRBJ2-1; D is possibly TRBD2 (6 bases). Germline-derived CDR1 and CDR2 are MNHEY and SMNVEV (reference sequence). The CDR3 length is 12 residues. CDR3 nucleotides: TGTGCCAGCAGTCCTCCGGGGGTTGAGCAGGTCTTC. This encodes CASSPPGVEQVF.

This chain uses TRBV5-1 with TRBJ1-1, with D unclear. Germline lookup yields CDR1 SGHRS and CDR2 YFSETQ. The V and J ends lost 4 bases and 7 bases respectively, with 11 bases between them. This CDR3 has 12 amino acids. In DNA, the CDR3 is TGCGCCAGCAGCCCGGTGGGAGGTGAAGCTTTCTTT. Its translation: CASSPVGGEAFF.

Concerning this clonotype itself: One end of the junction fails to match germline, which may point to a read error. This chain links TRBV4-1 with TRBJ2-2; 10 bases agree with TRBD1. Germline assignment: CDR1 MGHRA and CDR2 YSYEKL. The CDR3 has 15 amino acids. CDR3 in DNA: TGCGCCGGCAGCCATACGGGACAGGGGACCGGGGAGCTGTTTTTT. Protein: CAGSHTGQGTGELFF.

There are many counts of this clonotype. The chain couples TRBV7-8 to TRBJ1-5, with TRBD1 matching over 10 bases. This CDR3 spans 20 amino acids. V was clipped by 1 base and J by 7 bases; unmatched bases: 19. Germline values: CDR1 SGHVS, CDR2 FQNEAQ. In nucleotides, the CDR3 is TGTGCCAGCAGCTTAGGATCTATAATTGGGAGGGACAGGGGAAACCAGCCCCAGCATTTT. Amino acid sequence: CASSLGSIIGRDRGNQPQHF.

This clonotype was found many times. The chain carries TRBV6-1 and TRBJ1-6; a possible D gene is TRBD1 (6 bases). Between the trimmed V and J ends, which lost 6 bases and 8 bases, there was a span of 14 bases. This CDR3 has 14 residues. Germline CDR1 is MNHNS and CDR2 is SASEGT. CDR3 nucleotide sequence: TGTGCCAGCAGCTACGGGGGGCCCCATTCACCCCTCCACTTT. Its protein product is CASSYGGPHSPLHF.

This clonotype has a handful of counts. This chain uses TRBV4-1 with TRBJ1-6, with 7 bases aligning to TRBD1. V lost 3 bases, J lost 8 bases, and 7 bases stayed unmatched. This CDR3 is built from 15 residues. In germline, CDR1 is MGHRA, CDR2 YSYEKL. The CDR3 sequence is CASSQVEGADSPLHF. CDR3 nucleotide sequence: TGCGCCAGCAGCCAGGTTGAGGGGGCAGATTCACCCCTCCACTTT.

This clonotype was recorded many times. This chain connects TRBV7-9 to TRBJ2-3, with 8 bases fitting TRBD2. Trimming cost V 4 bases and J 0 bases; bases outside gene matches: 21. This CDR3 region has 21 residues. Germline CDR1 is SEHNR and CDR2 is FQNEAQ (reference sequence). DNA for the CDR3: TGTGCCAGCAGCTCGCCCCGGGGCAGCCAGCGGGGGCCCACCAGCACAGATACGCAGTATTTT. It encodes CASSSPRGSQRGPTSTDTQYF.

The rearrangement links TRBV28 to TRBJ1-4; 7 bases match TRBD1. J lost 8 bases, V lost 5 bases, and 20 bases had no gene match. Germline CDR1 and CDR2: MDHEN and SYDVKM. This CDR3 spans 18 amino acids. CDR3 region: CASSPTFISGGTGEKLFF. The CDR3 region has the DNA TGTGCCAGCAGTCCTACCTTCATATCAGGGGGTACCGGCGAAAAACTGTTTTTT.

This clonotype turned up a few times. The V call is TRBV6-2 or TRBV6-3, the J call TRBJ2-1, with 11 bases fitting TRBD2. The CDR3 spans 14 residues. The germline V gene has CDR1 MNHEY and CDR2 SVGEGT. V shed 10 bases and J 4 bases; nucleotides not matched to a gene: 6. CDR3 residues: CATLRLAGYNEQFF. The DNA of the CDR3 is TGTGCCACACTCAGACTAGCGGGGTACAATGAGCAGTTCTTC.

This clonotype was seen ten or more times. The gene calls are TRBV12-3 or TRBV12-4 and TRBJ2-7; 7 positions match TRBD2. This CDR3 region has 16 residues. Unmatched junction bases numbered 13, after V lost 1 base and J lost 7 bases. This CDR3 is CASSLVLEGAAGEQYV. The CDR3 DNA reads TGTGCCAGCAGTTTAGTTCTGGAGGGAGCAGCGGGAGAGCAGTACGTC.

The chain combines TRBV20-1 with TRBJ2-7, with TRBD1 matching over 9 bases. This CDR3 comprises 13 residues. V lost 1 base to trimming and J lost 4 bases; unmatched junction nucleotides: 2. Germline values: CDR1 DFQATT, CDR2 SNEGSKA (reference sequence). The DNA of the CDR3 is TGCAGTGCTAGAGGGACAGGGGAGTACGAGCAGTACTTC. Translating it yields CSARGTGEYEQYF.

This clonotype occurred a few times. The V call is TRBV29-1, the J call TRBJ1-5; D uncertain. Trimming cost V 4 bases and J 0 bases, with 4 bases left between them. Germline CDR1 SQVTM, CDR2 ANQGSEA. The CDR3 has 12 residues. Written as DNA, the CDR3 is TGCAGCGTTGCCGGTAGCAATCAGCCCCAGCATTTT. It is translated as CSVAGSNQPQHF.

Many counts were recorded for this clonotype. The CDR3 nucleotides are TGTGCCAGCAGCTTATCGGGGGGGCGGTTCGGCAATGAGCAGTTCTTC. As protein: CASSLSGGRFGNEQFF. The chain carries TRBV7-2 and TRBJ2-1, with 8 bases that match TRBD2. Germline CDR1 is SGHTA and CDR2 is FQGNSA. V was pared by 2 bases and J by 6 bases, with 9 bases of the junction left unmatched. This CDR3 spans 16 amino acids.